This record concerns one TCR beta chain sequence. These data belong to a study of Ad26.COV2.S vaccination and SARS-CoV-2 variants. Regarding treatment: some 19 received Ad26.COV2.S at low or high dose, single or two shots; roughly five received placebo; per-sample allocation not given. Following the first vaccine or placebo injection, samples were taken on day 63. The germline CDR1 and CDR2 sequences are SNHLY and FYNNEI. Trimming shortened V by 10 bases and J by 7 bases, and 17 bases separated the two germline ends. This CDR3 contains 14 residues. Using immunoSEQ multiplex PCR, the repertoire was profiled, and TCRdb retains in-frame clones only, with some absent. The sample contains some 420,000 clones, roughly 90% of which appear only once.

The material sequenced was peripheral blood, taken in a trial of Ad26.COV2.S vaccine versus placebo. The sequence was obtained from a person between 18 and 65 years old who received the Ad26.COV2.S COVID-19 vaccine or a placebo. The rearrangement uses TRBV2 and TRBJ1-6, with D possibly TRBD1 on 6 matching bases. The CDR3 sequence: CATRTGTLNSPLHF. CDR3 DNA sequence: TGTGCCACCAGGACCGGGACATTGAATTCACCCCTCCACTTT.